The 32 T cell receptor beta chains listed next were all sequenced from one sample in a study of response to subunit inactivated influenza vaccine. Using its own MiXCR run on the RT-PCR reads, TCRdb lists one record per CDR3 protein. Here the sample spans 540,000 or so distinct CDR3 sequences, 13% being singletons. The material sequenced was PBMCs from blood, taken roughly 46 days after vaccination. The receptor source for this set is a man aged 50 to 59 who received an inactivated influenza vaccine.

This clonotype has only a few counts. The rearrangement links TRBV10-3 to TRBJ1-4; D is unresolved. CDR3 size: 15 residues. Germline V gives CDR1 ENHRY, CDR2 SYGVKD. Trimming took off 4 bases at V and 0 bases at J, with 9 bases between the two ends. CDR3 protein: CAISAGRSTNEKLFF. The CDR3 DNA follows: TGTGCCATCAGTGCTGGCAGGTCAACTAATGAAAAACTGTTTTTT.

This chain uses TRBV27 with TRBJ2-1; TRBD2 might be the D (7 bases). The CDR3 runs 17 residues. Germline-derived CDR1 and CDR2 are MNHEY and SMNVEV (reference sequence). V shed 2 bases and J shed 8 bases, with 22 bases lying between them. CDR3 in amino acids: CASSLIGRGQGSDEQFF. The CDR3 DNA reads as TGTGCCAGCAGTTTAATCGGGCGGGGGCAGGGGTCGGATGAGCAGTTCTTC.

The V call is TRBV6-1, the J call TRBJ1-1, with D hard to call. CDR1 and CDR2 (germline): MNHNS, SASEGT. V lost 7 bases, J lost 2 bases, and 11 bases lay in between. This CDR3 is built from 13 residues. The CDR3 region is CASTTRKNTEAFF. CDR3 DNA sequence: TGTGCCAGCACCACCAGGAAAAACACTGAAGCTTTCTTT.

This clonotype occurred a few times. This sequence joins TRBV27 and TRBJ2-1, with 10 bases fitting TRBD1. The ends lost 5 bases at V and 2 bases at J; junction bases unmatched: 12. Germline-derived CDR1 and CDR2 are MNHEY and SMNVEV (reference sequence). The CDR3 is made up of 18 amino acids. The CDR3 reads CASSPLSGTGVTYNEQFF. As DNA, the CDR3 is TGTGCCAGCAGTCCGCTCTCCGGGACAGGGGTAACCTACAATGAGCAGTTCTTC.

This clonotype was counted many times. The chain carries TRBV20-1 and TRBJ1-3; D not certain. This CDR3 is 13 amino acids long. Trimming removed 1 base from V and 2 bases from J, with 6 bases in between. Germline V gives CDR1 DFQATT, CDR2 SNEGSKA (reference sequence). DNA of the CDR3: TGCAGTGCTAGAGCCCCGACTGGAAACACCATATATTTT. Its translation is CSARAPTGNTIYF.

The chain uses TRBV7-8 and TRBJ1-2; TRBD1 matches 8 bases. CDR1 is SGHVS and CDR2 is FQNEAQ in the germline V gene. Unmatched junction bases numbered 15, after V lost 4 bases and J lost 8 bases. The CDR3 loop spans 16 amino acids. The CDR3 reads CASSSQGQAPTGGYTF. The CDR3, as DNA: TGTGCCAGCAGCTCCCAGGGACAGGCCCCAACGGGAGGCTACACCTTC.

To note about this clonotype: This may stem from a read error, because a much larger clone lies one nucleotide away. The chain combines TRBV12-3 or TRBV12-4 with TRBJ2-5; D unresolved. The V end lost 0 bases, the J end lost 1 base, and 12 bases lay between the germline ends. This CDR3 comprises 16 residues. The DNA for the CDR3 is TGTGCCAGCAGTTTAGCAAGGGCTCACCGCCAAGAGACCCAGTACTTC. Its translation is CASSLARAHRQETQYF.

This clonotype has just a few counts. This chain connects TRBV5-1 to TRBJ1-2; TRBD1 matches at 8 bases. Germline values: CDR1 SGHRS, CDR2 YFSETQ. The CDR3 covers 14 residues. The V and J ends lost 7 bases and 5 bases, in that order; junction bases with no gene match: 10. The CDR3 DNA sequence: TGCGCCAGCTACTCCGGGACAGGATCTTATGGCTACACCTTC. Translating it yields CASYSGTGSYGYTF.

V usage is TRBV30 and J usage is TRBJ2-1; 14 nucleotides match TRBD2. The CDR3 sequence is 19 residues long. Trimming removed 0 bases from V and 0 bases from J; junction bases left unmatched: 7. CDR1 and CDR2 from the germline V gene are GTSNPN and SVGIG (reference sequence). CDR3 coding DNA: TGTGCCTGGAGTGTATCGCGACTAGCGGGAGGGAACTCCTACAATGAGCAGTTCTTC. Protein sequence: CAWSVSRLAGGNSYNEQFF.

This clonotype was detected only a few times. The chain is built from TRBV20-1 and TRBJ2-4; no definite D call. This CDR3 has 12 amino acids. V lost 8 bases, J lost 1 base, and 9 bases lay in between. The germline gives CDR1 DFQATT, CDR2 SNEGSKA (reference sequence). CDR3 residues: CSNFDAKNIQYF. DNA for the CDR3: TGCAGTAATTTTGATGCCAAAAACATTCAGTACTTC.

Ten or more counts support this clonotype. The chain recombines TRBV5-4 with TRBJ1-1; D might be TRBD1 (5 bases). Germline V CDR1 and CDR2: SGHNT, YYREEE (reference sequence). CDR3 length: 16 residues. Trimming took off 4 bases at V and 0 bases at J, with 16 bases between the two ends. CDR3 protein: CASSQGAGRMNTEAFF. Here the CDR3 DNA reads TGTGCCAGCAGCCAAGGGGCGGGTAGGATGAACACTGAAGCTTTCTTT.

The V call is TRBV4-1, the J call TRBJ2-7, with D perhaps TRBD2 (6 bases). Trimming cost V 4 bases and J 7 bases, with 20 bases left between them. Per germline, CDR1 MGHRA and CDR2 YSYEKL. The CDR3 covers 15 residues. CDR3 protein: CASSLDGAGRGEQYF. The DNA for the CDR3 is TGCGCCAGCAGCCTCGATGGGGCAGGGCGGGGTGAGCAGTACTTC.

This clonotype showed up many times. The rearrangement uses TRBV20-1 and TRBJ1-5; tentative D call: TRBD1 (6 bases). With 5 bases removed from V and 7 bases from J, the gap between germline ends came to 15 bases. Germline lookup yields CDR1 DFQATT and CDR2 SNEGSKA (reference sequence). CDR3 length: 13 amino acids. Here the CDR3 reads CSAPPPGGQPQHF. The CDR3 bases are TGCAGTGCTCCACCGCCGGGGGGCCAGCCCCAGCATTTT.

DNA of the CDR3: TGTGCCAGCAGTCCCGTGCCGCGGGAGCAGTACTTC. Translating gives CASSPVPREQYF. V usage is TRBV12-3 or TRBV12-4 and J usage is TRBJ2-7; D call uncertain. CDR3 length: 12 residues. The ends were cut back, 5 bases at V and 7 bases at J, with 12 bases in the middle.

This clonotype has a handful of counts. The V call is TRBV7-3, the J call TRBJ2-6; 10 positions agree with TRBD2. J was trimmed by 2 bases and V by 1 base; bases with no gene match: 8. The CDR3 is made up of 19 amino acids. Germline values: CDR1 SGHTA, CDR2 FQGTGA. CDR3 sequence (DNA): TGTGCCAGCAGCTTAAGGGCTAGCGGGAGATTTACTGGGGCCAACGTCCTGACTTTC. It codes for CASSLRASGRFTGANVLTF.

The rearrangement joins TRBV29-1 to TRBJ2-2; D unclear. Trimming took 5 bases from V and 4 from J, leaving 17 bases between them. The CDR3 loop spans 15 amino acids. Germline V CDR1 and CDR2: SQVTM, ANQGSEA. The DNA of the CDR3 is TGCAGCGTTCTGAGACATTCTTCGGGCACCGGGGAGCTGTTTTTT. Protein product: CSVLRHSSGTGELFF.

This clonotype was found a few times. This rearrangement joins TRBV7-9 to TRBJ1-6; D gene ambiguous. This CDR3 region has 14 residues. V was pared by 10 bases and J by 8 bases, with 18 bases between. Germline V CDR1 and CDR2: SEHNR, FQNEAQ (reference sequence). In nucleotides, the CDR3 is TGTGCCATCCAGCCGGTCAGCGTCGATTCACCCCTCCACTTT. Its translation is CAIQPVSVDSPLHF.

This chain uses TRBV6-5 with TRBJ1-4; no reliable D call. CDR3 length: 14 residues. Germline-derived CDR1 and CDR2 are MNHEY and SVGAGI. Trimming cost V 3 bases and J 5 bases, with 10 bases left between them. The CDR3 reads CASSYGRANEKLFF. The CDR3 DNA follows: TGTGCCAGCAGTTATGGTCGGGCAAATGAAAAACTGTTTTTT.

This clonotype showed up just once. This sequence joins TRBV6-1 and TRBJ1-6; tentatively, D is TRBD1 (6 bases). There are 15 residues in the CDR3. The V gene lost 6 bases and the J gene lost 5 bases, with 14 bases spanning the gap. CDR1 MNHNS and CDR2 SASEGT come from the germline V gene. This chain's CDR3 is CASRDTGMNNSPLHF. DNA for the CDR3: TGTGCCAGCAGGGATACAGGGATGAATAATTCACCCCTCCACTTT.

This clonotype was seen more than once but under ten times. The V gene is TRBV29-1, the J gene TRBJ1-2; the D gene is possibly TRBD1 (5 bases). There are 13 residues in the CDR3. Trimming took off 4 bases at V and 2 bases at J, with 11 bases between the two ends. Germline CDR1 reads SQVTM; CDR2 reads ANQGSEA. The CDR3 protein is CSVGGTVNYGYTF. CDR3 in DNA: TGCAGCGTTGGGGGGACGGTGAACTATGGCTACACCTTC.

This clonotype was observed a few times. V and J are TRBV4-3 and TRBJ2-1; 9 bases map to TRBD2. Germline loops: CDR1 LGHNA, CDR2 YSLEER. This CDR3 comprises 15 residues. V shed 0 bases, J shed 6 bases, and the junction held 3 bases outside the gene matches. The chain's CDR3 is CASSQDPAGGNEQFF. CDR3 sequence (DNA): TGCGCCAGCAGCCAAGACCCAGCGGGAGGCAATGAGCAGTTCTTC.

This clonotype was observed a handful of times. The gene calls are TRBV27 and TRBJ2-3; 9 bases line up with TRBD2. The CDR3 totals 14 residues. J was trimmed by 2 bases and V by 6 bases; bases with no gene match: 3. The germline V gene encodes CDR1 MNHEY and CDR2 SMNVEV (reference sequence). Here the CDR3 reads CASSWTSVTDTQYF. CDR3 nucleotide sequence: TGTGCCAGCAGCTGGACTAGCGTCACAGATACGCAGTATTTT.

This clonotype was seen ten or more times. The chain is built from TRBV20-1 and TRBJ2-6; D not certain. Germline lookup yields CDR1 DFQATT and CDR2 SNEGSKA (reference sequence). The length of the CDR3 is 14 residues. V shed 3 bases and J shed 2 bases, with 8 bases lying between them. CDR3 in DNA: TGCAGTGCTAGCGACCACGCTGGGGCCAACGTCCTGACTTTC. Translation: CSASDHAGANVLTF.

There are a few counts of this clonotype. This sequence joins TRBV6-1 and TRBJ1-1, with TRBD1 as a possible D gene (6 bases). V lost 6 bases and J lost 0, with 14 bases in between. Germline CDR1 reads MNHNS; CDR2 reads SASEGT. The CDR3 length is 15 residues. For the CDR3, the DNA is TGTGCCAGCAGCATCAGGGGCCGGATGAACACTGAAGCTTTCTTT. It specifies CASSIRGRMNTEAFF.

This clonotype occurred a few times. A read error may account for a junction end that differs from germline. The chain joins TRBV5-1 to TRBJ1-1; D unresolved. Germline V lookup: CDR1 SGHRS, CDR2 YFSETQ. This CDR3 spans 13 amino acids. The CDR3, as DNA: TGCGCCAGCAGCTTGGCCGGTCTTTCTGACGCTTTCTTT. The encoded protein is CASSLAGLSDAFF.

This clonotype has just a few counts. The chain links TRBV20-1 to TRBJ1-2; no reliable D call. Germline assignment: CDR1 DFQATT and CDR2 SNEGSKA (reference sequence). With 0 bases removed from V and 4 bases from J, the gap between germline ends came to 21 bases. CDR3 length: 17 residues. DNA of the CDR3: TGCAGTGCTAGAGATCAATCAATGGGCAGACGGGGCTATGGCTACACCTTC. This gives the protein CSARDQSMGRRGYGYTF.

The DNA of the CDR3 is TGTGCCAGCAGTTTGATGTACACCGGGGAGCTGTTTTTT. Translated, it gives CASSLMYTGELFF. This sequence joins TRBV12-3 or TRBV12-4 and TRBJ2-2; D remains unclear. Trimming removed 3 bases at V and 3 bases at J, with 5 bases between. This CDR3 is 13 amino acids long.

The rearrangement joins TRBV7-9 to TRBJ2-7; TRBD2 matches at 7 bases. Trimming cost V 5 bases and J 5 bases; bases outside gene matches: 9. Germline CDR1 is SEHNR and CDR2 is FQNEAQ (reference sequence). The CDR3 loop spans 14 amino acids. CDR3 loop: CASSNIGRAHEQYF. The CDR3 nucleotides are TGTGCCAGCAGCAATATTGGGAGGGCCCACGAGCAGTACTTC.

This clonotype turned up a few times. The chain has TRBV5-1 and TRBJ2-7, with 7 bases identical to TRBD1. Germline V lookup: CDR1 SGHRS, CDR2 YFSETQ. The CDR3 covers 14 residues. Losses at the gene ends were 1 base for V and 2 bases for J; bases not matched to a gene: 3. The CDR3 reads CASSLQGDPYEQYF. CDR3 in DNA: TGCGCCAGCAGCTTGCAGGGGGATCCCTACGAGCAGTACTTC.

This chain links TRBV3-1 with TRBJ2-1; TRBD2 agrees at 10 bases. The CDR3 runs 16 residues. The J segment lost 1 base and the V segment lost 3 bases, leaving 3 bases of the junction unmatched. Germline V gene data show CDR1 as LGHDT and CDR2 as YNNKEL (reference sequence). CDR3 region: CASSHPSGGSYNEQFF. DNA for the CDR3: TGTGCCAGCAGCCACCCTAGCGGGGGATCCTACAATGAGCAGTTCTTC.

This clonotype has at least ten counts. The CDR3 is CASSLTGSSGELFF. The CDR3 nucleotides read TGCGCCAGCAGCCTAACAGGGTCATCCGGGGAGCTGTTTTTT. The rearrangement uses TRBV5-1 and TRBJ2-2, with a weak D call TRBD1 (6 bases). V lost 4 bases and J 6 bases, leaving 13 bases between the germline ends. The CDR3 contains 14 residues. Germline V gene sequence: CDR1 SGHRS, CDR2 YFSETQ.

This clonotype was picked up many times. The CDR3 DNA reads TGCAGCGTTGAAGATAGAGCTGGGGAGGGGCGAGAGACCCAGTACTTC. It specifies CSVEDRAGEGRETQYF. The V gene is TRBV29-1, the J gene TRBJ2-5; 7 bases align to TRBD2. This CDR3 comprises 16 residues. V shed 0 bases, J shed 4 bases, and the junction held 11 bases outside the gene matches. Germline assignment: CDR1 SQVTM and CDR2 ANQGSEA. The whole variable domain, filled in from reference TRBV29-1 and TRBJ2-5, reads SAVISQKPSRDICQRGTSLTIQCQVDSQVTMMFWYRQQPGQSLTLIATANQGSEATYESGFVIDKFPISRPNLTFSTLTVSNMSPEDSSIYLCSVEDRAGEGRETQYFGPGTRLLVL.